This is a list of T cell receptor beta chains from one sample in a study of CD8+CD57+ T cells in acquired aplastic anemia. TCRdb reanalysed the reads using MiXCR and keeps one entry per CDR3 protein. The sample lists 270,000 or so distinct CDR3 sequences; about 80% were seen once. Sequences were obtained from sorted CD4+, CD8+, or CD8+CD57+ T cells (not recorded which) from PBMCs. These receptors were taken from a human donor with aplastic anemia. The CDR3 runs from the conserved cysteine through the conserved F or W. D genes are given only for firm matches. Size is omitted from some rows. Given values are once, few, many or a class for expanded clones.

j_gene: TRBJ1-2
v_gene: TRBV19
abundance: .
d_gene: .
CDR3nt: TGTGCCAGCAGCATGGGGAGGGGCGGGGTCGTATATGGCTACACCTTC
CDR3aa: CASSMGRGGVVYGYTF

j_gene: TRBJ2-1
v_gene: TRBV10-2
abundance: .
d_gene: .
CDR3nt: TGCGCCAGCAGGGACCAGCGGCTCTACAATGAGCAGTTCTTC
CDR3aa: CASRDQRLYNEQFF

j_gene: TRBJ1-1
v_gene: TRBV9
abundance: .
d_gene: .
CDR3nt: TGTGCCAGCAGCTTGTCAGGGACTGGGGCCAACGTCCCTTTCTTT
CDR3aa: CASSLSGTGANVPFF

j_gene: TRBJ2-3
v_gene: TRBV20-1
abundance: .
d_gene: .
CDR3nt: TGCAGCGTCAACGACGCCCCTCGTGGCACAGATACGCAGTATTTT
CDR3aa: CSVNDAPRGTDTQYF

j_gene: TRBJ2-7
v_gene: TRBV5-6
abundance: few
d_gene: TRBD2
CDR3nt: TGTGCCAGCACCGACGGGGGGACCGACGCCTACGAGCAGTACTTC
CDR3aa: CASTDGGTDAYEQYF

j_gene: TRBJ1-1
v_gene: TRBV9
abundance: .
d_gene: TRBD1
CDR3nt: TGTGCCAGCAGCTTAGGGGGCTCGAGAAATCAATCTGAAGCTTTCTTT
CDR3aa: CASSLGGSRNQSEAFF

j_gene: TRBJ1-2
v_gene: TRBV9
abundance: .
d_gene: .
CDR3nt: TGTGCCAGCAGCGTAGTTGATTTTGGGGCGATTGATGAGTATGGCTACACCTTC
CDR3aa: CASSVVDFGAIDEYGYTF

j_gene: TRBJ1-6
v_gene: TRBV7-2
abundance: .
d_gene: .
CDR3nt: TGTGCCAGCAGCTTGGGGGAGGGCGGCTATAAGCAATCCCTCCACTTT
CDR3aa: CASSLGEGGYKQSLHF

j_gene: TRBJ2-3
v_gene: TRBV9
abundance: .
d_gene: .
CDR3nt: TGCGCCAGCAGCCTTACAGGGACTCAGCCCCAGCATTATTTT
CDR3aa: CASSLTGTQPQHYF

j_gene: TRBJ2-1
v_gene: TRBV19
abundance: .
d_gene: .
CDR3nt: TGTGCCAGCAGGGGCGGGGAGCAGTTCTTC
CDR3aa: CASRGGEQFF

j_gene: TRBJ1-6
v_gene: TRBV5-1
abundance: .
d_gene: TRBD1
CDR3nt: TGCGCCAGCAGCTTACGTGGACAGGGGGATAATTCACCCCTCCACTTT
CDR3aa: CASSLRGQGDNSPLHF

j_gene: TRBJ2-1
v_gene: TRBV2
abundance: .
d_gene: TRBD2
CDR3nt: TGTGCCAGCAGCTTTCAAAGTAGCGGGGAGAACAATGAGCAGTTCTTC
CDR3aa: CASSFQSSGENNEQFF

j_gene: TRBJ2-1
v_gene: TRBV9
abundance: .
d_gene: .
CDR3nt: TGTGCCAGCAGCCCAGGGTTTAACAATGAGCAGTTCTTC
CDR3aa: CASSPGFNNEQFF

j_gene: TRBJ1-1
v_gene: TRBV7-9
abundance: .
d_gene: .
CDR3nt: TGTGCCAGCAGCGCAGTAGCAGAGACGAAGTACTACGGGTTCTTT
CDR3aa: CASSAVAETKYYGFF

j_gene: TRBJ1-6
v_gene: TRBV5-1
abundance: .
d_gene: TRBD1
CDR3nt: TGCGCCAGCAGGAGGGACAGGGGACATGAACCCCTCCACTTT
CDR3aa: CASRRDRGHEPLHF

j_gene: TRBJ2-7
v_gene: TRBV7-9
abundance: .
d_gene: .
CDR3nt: TGTGCCAGCAGCTTTCTACGGCTAGTGGCCTACGAGCAGTACTTC
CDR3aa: CASSFLRLVAYEQYF

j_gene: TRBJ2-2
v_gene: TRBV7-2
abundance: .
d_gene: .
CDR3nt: TGTGCCAGCAGCGAATGGTGGGCAGATGACACGGGGGAGCTGTTTTTT
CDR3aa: CASSEWWADDTGELFF

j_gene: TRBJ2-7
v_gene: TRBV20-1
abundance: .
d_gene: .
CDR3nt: TGCAGTGCTAGGGGGGCAGGGCGGGAGCTCTACGAGCAGTACTTC
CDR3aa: CSARGAGRELYEQYF

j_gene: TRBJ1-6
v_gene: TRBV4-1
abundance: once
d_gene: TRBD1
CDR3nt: TGCGCCACCAGCAGAGACAGGGGAATTAGTTCACCCCTCCACTTT
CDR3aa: CATSRDRGISSPLHF

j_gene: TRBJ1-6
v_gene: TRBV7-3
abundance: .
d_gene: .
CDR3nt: TGTGCCAGCAGTTCAAGCGGGACTTCCGGAAAGACCCCGCTCCACTTT
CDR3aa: CASSSSGTSGKTPLHF

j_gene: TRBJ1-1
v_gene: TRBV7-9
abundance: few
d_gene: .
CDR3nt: TGTGCCAGCAGCTTTCAAAGAAGCGGGGGGACTGATGATTTCTTT
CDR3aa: CASSFQRSGGTDDFF

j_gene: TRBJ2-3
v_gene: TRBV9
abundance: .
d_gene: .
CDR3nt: TGTGCCAGCAGCGACGGAGTGTCCTACCCCGAAGCTTTT
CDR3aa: CASSDGVSYPEAF